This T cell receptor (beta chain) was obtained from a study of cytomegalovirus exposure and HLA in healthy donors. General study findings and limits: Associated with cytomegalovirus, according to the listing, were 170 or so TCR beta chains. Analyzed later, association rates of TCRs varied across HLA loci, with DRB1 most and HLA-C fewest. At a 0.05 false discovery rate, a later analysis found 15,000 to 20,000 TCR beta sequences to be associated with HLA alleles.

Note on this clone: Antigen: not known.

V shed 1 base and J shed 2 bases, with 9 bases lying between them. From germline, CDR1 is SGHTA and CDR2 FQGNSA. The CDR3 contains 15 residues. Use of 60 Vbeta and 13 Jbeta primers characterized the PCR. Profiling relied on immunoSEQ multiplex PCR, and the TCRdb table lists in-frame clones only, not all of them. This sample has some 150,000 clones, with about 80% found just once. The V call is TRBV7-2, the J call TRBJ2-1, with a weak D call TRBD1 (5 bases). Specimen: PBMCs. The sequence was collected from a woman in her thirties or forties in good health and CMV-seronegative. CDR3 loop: CASSLEAGPYNEQFF. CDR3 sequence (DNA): TGTGCCAGCAGCTTAGAGGCAGGGCCCTACAATGAGCAGTTCTTC.